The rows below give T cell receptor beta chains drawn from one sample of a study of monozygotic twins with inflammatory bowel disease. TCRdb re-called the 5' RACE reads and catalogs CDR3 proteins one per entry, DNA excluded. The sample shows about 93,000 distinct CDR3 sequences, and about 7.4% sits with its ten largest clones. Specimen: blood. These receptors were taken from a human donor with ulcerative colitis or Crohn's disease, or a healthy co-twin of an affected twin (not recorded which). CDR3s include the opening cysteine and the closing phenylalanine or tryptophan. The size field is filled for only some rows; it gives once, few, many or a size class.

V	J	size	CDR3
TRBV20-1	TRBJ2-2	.	CSAVGLNTGELFF
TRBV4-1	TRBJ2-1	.	CASSRLADYNEQFF
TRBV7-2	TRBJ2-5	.	CASFAGTGAETQYF
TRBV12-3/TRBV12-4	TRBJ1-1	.	CASRSMTTEAFF
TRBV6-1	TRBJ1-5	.	CASSSNQPQHF
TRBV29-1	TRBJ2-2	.	CSVGTGETGELFF
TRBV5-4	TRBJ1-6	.	CASSQGQGRSPLHF
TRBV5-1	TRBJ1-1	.	CASSFEGNTEAFF
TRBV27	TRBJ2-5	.	CASSLQGRRETQYF
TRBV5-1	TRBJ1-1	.	CASSSSGPEAFF
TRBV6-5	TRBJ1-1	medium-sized	CASHTRVNTEAFF
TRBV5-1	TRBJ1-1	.	CASSSSGRTEAFF
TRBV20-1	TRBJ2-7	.	CSASSGGGRAYEQYF
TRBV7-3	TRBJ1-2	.	CASSLQGGRDGYTF
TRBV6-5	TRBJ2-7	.	CASSYPGNEQYF
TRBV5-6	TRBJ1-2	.	CASSGQGAHDYGYTF
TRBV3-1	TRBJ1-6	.	CASSQEDVESPLHF
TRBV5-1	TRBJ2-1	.	CASSPGQGDPNEQFF
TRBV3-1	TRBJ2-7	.	CASSRQDGTYEQYF
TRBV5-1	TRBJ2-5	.	CASSLDPSGGRETQYF
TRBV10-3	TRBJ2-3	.	CATSAGGQGTDTQYF
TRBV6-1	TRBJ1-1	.	CASYGTGHMNTEAFF
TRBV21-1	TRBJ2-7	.	CASSNRTRVPLGYF
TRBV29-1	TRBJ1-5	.	CSVVYGDYSNQPQHF
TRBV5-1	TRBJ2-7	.	CASSLWGQVDYEQYF
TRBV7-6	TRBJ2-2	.	CASSLTAGRTGELFF
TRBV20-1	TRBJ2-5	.	CSARTGGTQETQYF
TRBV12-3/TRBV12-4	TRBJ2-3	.	CASSWGGGGTDTQYF